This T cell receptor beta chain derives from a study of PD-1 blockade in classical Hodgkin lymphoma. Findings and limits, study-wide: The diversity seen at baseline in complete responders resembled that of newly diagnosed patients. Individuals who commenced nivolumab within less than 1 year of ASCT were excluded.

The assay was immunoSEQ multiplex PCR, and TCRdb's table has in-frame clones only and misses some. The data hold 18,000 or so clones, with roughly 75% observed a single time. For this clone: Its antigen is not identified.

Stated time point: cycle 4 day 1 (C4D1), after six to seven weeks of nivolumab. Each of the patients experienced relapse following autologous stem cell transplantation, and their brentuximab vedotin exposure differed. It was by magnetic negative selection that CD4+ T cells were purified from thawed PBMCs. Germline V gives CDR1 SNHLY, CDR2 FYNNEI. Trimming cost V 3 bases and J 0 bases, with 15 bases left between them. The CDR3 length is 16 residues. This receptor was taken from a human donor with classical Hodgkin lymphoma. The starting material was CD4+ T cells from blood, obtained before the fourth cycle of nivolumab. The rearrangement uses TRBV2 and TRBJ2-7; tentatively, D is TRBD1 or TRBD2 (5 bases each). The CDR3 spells CASSDIWGSGSYEQYF. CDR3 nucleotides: TGTGCCAGCAGTGATATATGGGGGAGCGGCTCCTACGAGCAGTACTTC.